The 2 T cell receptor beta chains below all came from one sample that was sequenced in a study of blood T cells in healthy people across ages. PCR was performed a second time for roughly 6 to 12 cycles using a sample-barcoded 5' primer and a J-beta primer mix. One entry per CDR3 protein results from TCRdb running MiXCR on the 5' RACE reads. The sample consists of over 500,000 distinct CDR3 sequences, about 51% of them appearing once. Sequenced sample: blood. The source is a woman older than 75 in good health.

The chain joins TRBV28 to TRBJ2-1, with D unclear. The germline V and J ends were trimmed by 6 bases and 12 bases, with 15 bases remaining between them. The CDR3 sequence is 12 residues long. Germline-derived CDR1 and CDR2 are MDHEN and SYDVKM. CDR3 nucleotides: TGTGCCAGCAGGATGGCCCCAATGGTGCAGTTCTTC. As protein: CASRMAPMVQFF.

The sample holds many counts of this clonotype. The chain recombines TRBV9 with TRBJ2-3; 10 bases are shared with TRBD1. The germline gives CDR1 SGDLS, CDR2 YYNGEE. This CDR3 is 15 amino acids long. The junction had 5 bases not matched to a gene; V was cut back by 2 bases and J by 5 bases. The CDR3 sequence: CASSVRTGGKDTQYF. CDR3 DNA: TGTGCCAGCAGCGTCCGGACAGGGGGGAAAGATACGCAGTATTTT.